This T cell receptor (beta chain) came from a study of early T cells in non-severe SARS-CoV-2 infection. Study at large: The sequenced material was bulk RNA from unsorted whole blood, and its chains were unpaired.

Study observations and caveats: Reliance on VDJdb matching favored anti-spike CD8 responses; private and CD4 specificities were missed.

This clonotype turned up a few times. The antigen remains undetermined. Unique molecular identifiers (one per individual cDNA molecule) were attached. TCRdb used MiXCR to reprocess the 5' RACE reads, holding one entry per CDR3 protein. The table lists tens of thousands of distinct CDR3 sequences, roughly 12% of them singletons. CDR3 length equals 11 residues. Trimming took off 3 bases at V and 8 bases at J, with 7 bases between the two ends. This clonotype was sampled from an adult who was a healthcare worker with PCR-confirmed SARS-CoV-2 infection or an uninfected control (not recorded which). The sequencing sample was made of whole blood. This chain connects TRBV12-3 or TRBV12-4 to TRBJ1-1; D call uncertain. The CDR3, as DNA: TGTGCCAGCAGTTTGGGTAGGGAAGCTTTCTTT. Its translation is CASSLGREAFF.